This is a list of T cell receptor beta chains from one sample in a study of T-cell memory formation after mild COVID-19. TCRdb re-derived calls from the 5' RACE reads in MiXCR, one entry per CDR3 protein. The repertoire has roughly 350,000 distinct CDR3 sequences, around 15% of them found once; the top ten carry about 20%. Sequences were obtained from PBMCs or a T cell subset sorted from them (not recorded which). The source of these receptors is a man aged 18-30 years who had mild COVID-19 (a few samples of this study predate the infection). Cell type and time point are not known. CDR3s include the opening cysteine and the closing phenylalanine or tryptophan. A D gene is named only where the DNA matches it firmly. Expanded clones get a size class; other rows say once, few or many, or leave the size out.

abundance,v_gene,d_gene,j_gene,CDR3nt,CDR3aa
many,TRBV29-1,TRBD2,TRBJ2-5,TGCAGCGTTCCGCCTGGTTGGCTAGCGGGGGCCCAAGAGACCCAGTACTTC,CSVPPGWLAGAQETQYF
few,TRBV28,TRBD1,TRBJ2-7,TGTGCCAGCGATGGACAGGGGATCGCCCGCTACGAGCAGTACTTC,CASDGQGIARYEQYF
.,TRBV20-1,.,TRBJ1-1,TGCAGTGCCCGGAGCGGTGAAGCTTTCTTT,CSARSGEAFF
many,TRBV5-6,.,TRBJ2-1,TGTGCCAGCAGCCCGACGGAGTACAATGAGCAGTTCTTC,CASSPTEYNEQFF
few,TRBV12-3/TRBV12-4,.,TRBJ1-5,TGTGCCAGCAGCGCAGGGAGGTCCAATCAGCCCCAGCATTTT,CASSAGRSNQPQHF
few,TRBV5-1,TRBD1,TRBJ2-5,TGCGCCAGCAGTCCTGGGACAGGCCAAGAGACCCAGTACTTC,CASSPGTGQETQYF
.,TRBV28,.,TRBJ1-5,TGTGCCAGCAGTCTCTACCAGCAGCCCCAGCATTTT,CASSLYQQPQHF
.,TRBV11-2,.,TRBJ2-2,TGTGCCAGCAGCCCAAGGGGGGATACGAACACCGGGGAGCTGTTTTTT,CASSPRGDTNTGELFF
few,TRBV9,.,TRBJ1-1,TGTGCCAGCAGCCCCCGGGGGTCCGGAGACACTGAAGCTTTCTTT,CASSPRGSGDTEAFF
many,TRBV20-1,.,TRBJ2-1,TGCAGTGCTAGAGATGGGGCAGGGCTTGAGCAGTTCTTC,CSARDGAGLEQFF
once,TRBV2,.,TRBJ2-4,TGTGCCAGCACCCCTCGAGTGAAGGGAAACATTCAGTACTTC,CASTPRVKGNIQYF
few,TRBV7-2,.,TRBJ1-2,TGTGCCAGCAGCGGAGGGACGGGTCACTATGGCTACACCTTC,CASSGGTGHYGYTF
.,TRBV5-1,.,TRBJ2-7,TGCGCCAGCAGCCCCTTACAGGGAAGCTCCTACGAGCAGTACTTC,CASSPLQGSSYEQYF
.,TRBV12-3/TRBV12-4,.,TRBJ2-1,TGTGCCAGCAGTTGGAGCCAAAATGAGCAGTTCTTC,CASSWSQNEQFF
.,TRBV4-1,TRBD2,TRBJ2-5,TGCGCCAGCAGCCAACCCCGACGGGGGGGCCGAGAGACCCAGTACTTC,CASSQPRRGGRETQYF
few,TRBV5-1,.,TRBJ1-2,TGCGCCAGCAGTCATATCGGGGATAACTATGGCTACACCTTC,CASSHIGDNYGYTF
once,TRBV20-1,.,TRBJ2-6,TGCAGTGCTGCCTCTGGGGCCAACGTCCTGACTTTC,CSAASGANVLTF
many,TRBV4-2,.,TRBJ2-2,TGTGCCAGCAGCCAAGTAGGGTCCGGGGAGCTGTTTTTT,CASSQVGSGELFF
many,TRBV11-2,.,TRBJ2-2,TGTGCCAGCGGAGCGGCTAAGGCGAACACCGGGGAGCTGTTTTTT,CASGAAKANTGELFF
few,TRBV6-5,.,TRBJ1-2,TGTGCCAGCAGATACGGTTCTAACTATGGCTACACCTTC,CASRYGSNYGYTF
.,TRBV6-5,.,TRBJ1-4,TGTGCCAGCACCACGACAAGTCGAAATGAAAAACTGTTTTTT,CASTTTSRNEKLFF
.,TRBV12-3/TRBV12-4,TRBD1,TRBJ1-1,TGTGCCAGCGATCCGACAGGGAGGAACACTGAAGCTTTCTTT,CASDPTGRNTEAFF
many,TRBV12-3/TRBV12-4,.,TRBJ1-5,TGTGCCAGCAGCGCAGGGGAGGGTAGCAATCAGCCCCAGCATTTT,CASSAGEGSNQPQHF